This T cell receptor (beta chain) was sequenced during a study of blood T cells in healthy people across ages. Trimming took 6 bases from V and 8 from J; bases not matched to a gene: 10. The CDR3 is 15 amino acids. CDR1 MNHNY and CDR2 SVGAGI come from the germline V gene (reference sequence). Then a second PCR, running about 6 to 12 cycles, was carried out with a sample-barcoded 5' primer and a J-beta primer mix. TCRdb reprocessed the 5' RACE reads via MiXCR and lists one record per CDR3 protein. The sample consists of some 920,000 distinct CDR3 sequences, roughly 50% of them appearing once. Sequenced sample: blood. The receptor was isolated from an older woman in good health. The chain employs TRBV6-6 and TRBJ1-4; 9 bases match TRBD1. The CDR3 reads CASRAQGASGEKLFF. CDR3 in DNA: TGTGCCAGCAGAGCACAGGGGGCGAGTGGAGAAAAACTGTTTTTT.